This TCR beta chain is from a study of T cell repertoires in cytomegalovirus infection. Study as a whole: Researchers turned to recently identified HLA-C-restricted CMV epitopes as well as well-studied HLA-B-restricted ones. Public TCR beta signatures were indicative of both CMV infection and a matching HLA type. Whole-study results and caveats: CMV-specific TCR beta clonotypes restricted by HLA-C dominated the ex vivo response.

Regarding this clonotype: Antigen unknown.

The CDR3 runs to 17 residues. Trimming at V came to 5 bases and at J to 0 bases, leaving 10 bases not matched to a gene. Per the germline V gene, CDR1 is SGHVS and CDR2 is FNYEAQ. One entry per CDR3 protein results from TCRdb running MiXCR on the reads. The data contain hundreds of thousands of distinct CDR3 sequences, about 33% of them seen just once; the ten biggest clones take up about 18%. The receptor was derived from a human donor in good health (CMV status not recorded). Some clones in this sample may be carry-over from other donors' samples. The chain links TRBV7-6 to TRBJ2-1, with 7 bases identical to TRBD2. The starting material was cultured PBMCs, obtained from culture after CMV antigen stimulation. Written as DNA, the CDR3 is TGTGCCAGCAGCCGAAAAAGCGGGACCTACTCCTACAATGAGCAGTTCTTC. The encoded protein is CASSRKSGTYSYNEQFF.